Listed here is a single T cell receptor (beta chain). The sample is drawn from a study of blood T cell repertoires in COVID-19. Looking at the study overall: Samples representing acute and convalescent COVID-19 were sourced from the United States, Italy and Spain.

Sequencing was performed with immunoSEQ multiplex PCR; in TCRdb, only in-frame clones are kept and a portion is missing. This sample carries roughly 230,000 clones, 70% to 90% of them seen once, and the ten largest clones take about 0.93%. This CDR3 is built from 14 residues. Trimming took off 2 bases at V and 0 bases at J, with 7 bases between the two ends. Germline V gene lookup returns CDR1 LGHDT and CDR2 YNNKEL (reference sequence). The source material was peripheral blood. The sequence was obtained from a man in his forties or fifties with acute or convalescent COVID-19. V is TRBV3-1 (or the pseudogene TRBV3-2) and J is TRBJ1-1; D remains unclear. The CDR3 loop reads CASSQQNMNTEAFF. DNA for the CDR3: TGTGCCAGCAGCCAACAGAACATGAACACTGAAGCTTTCTTT.